This passage covers 20 T cell receptor beta chains from one sample sequenced in a study of T cell responses to AZD1222 COVID-19 vaccine. TCRdb keeps only in-frame clones here, not all; method: immunoSEQ multiplex PCR. The sample records some 100,000 clones, around 84% being singletons. The material was peripheral blood, obtained 28 days after the second AZD1222 dose. The receptors shown here come from an adult who received the AZD1222 COVID-19 vaccine.

The chain links TRBV5-1 to TRBJ2-1, with TRBD2 identical over 15 bases. The length of the CDR3 is 19 residues. The trim removed 5 bases at V and 0 bases at J, leaving 9 bases unmatched. In germline, CDR1 is SGHRS, CDR2 YFSETQ. CDR3 residues: CASRETGTSGGRSYNEQFF. The CDR3 nucleotides read TGCGCCAGCAGGGAAACCGGGACTAGCGGGGGGCGCTCCTACAATGAGCAGTTCTTC.

The genes are TRBV27 and TRBJ1-4; D may be TRBD1 (5 bases). The CDR3 spans 16 residues. The germline V gene encodes CDR1 MNHEY and CDR2 SMNVEV (reference sequence). Deletions cut 7 bases from V and 3 bases from J, with 18 bases between. CDR3 sequence reads: CASTRNPQGPNEKLFF. The CDR3 DNA reads TGTGCCAGCACCCGAAACCCCCAGGGACCTAATGAAAAACTGTTTTTT.

This clone has only one observation. The chain links TRBV5-1 to TRBJ2-5; the D is unclear. The CDR3 sequence is 14 residues long. The germline V gene encodes CDR1 SGHRS and CDR2 YFSETQ. V was clipped by 4 bases and J by 5 bases, with 15 bases between them. The CDR3 region has the DNA TGCGCCAGCAGCCCGGAGAGTTACGGGGAGACCCAGTACTTC. It is translated as CASSPESYGETQYF.

A word on this clone: A read error may produce the germline difference seen at one junction end. The V gene is TRBV4-1, the J gene TRBJ1-1; no reliable D call. Germline values: CDR1 MGHRA, CDR2 YSYEKL. The CDR3 totals 12 residues. CDR3 sequence: CASSQALGESFF. The DNA of the CDR3 is TGCGCCAGCAGCCAAGCTCTGGGTGAATCTTTCTTT.

This rearrangement joins TRBV5-1 to TRBJ1-1; a possible D gene is TRBD1 (5 bases). This CDR3 has 13 residues. Germline V lookup: CDR1 SGHRS, CDR2 YFSETQ. V was trimmed by 0 bases and J by 11 bases, leaving 14 bases between them. The CDR3 reads CASSLGQGRRAFF. The CDR3 bases are TGCGCCAGCAGCTTGGGGCAGGGACGACGGGCTTTCTTT.

As to this clone: The junction and the germline gene differ at one end; a read error may be behind it. The chain carries TRBV3-1 (or the pseudogene TRBV3-2) and TRBJ1-1, with D hard to call. The CDR3 consists of 11 residues. Germline lookup yields CDR1 LGHDT and CDR2 YNNKEL (reference sequence). This CDR3 reads CASSQYTEAFF. The CDR3 region has the DNA TGTGCCAGCAGCCAATACACAGAAGCTTTCTTT.

CDR3 loop: CASSFLQNTEAFF. The CDR3 DNA reads TGTGCCAGCAGTTTCCTACAGAACACTGAAGCTTTCTTT. This chain uses TRBV6-2 or TRBV6-3 with TRBJ1-1; D not certain. The CDR3 covers 13 residues. V was shortened by 4 bases and J by 1 base, with 7 bases between the two germline ends. Germline CDR1 reads MNHEY; CDR2 reads SVGEGT.

V and J are TRBV28 and TRBJ2-7; maybe TRBD2 (6 bases). In germline, CDR1 is MDHEN, CDR2 SYDVKM. The CDR3 has 16 amino acids. Between the trimmed V and J ends, which lost 5 bases and 2 bases, there was a span of 19 bases. In DNA form, the CDR3 reads TGTGCCAGCAGTACGACGGGAGAAGTAAAGGCCTACGAGCAGTACTTC. As protein: CASSTTGEVKAYEQYF.

The gene calls are TRBV7-3 and TRBJ2-2; 9 bases are shared with TRBD2. CDR1 SGHTA and CDR2 FQGTGA come from the germline V gene. The V gene end was trimmed by 5 bases and the J gene end by 6 bases; junction bases not matched to a gene: 7. The CDR3 is 15 amino acids. CDR3 sequence: CASSTGTSFAGELFF. The CDR3 DNA sequence: TGTGCCAGCAGCACCGGGACTAGCTTCGCCGGGGAGCTGTTTTTT.

The chain links TRBV11-2 to TRBJ1-3; TRBD1 agrees at 7 bases. Trimming took 1 base from V and 3 from J; bases not matched to a gene: 3. Germline V gene sequence: CDR1 SGHAT, CDR2 FQNNGV. The CDR3 extends over 15 amino acids. The CDR3: CASSLAGGFGNTIYF. Written as DNA, the CDR3 is TGTGCCAGCAGCTTAGCAGGGGGATTTGGAAACACCATATATTTT. The whole variable domain, filled in from reference TRBV11-2 and TRBJ1-3, reads EAGVAQSPRYKIIEKRQSVAFWCNPISGHATLYWYQQILGQGPKLLIQFQNNGVVDDSQLPKDRFSAERLKGVDSTLKIQPAKLEDSAVYLCASSLAGGFGNTIYFGEGSWLTVV.

The chain is built from TRBV24-1 and TRBJ1-1, with 9 bases matching TRBD1. The V and J ends lost 7 bases and 4 bases, in that order; junction bases with no gene match: 6. The CDR3 spans 14 residues. CDR1 and CDR2 (germline): KGHDR, SFDVKD. The CDR3 sequence is CATRGTGRATEAFF. In nucleotides, the CDR3 is TGTGCCACCAGGGGGACAGGGAGGGCCACTGAAGCTTTCTTT.

This chain joins TRBV29-1 and TRBJ1-3, with D hard to call. Germline lookup yields CDR1 SQVTM and CDR2 ANQGSEA. V gave up 3 bases and J gave up 2 bases, with 8 bases separating them. The CDR3 spans 13 residues. CDR3 sequence (DNA): TGCAGCGTTGAGGAGTCAGCTGGAAACACCATATATTTT. The encoded protein is CSVEESAGNTIYF.

The CDR3 reads CATSDPGQGNEKLFF. CDR3 DNA: TGTGCCACCAGTGACCCGGGACAGGGGAATGAAAAACTGTTTTTT. The chain is built from TRBV24-1 and TRBJ1-4; TRBD1 matches at 10 bases. Germline lookup yields CDR1 KGHDR and CDR2 SFDVKD. The junction had 3 bases not matched to a gene; V was cut back by 4 bases and J by 5 bases. This CDR3 contains 15 residues.

The chain has TRBV7-2 and TRBJ2-3; D gene uncertain. CDR1 and CDR2 (germline): SGHTA, FQGNSA. The CDR3 runs 12 residues. The V and J ends lost 5 bases and 4 bases respectively, with 7 bases between them. CDR3 amino acids: CASSPYADTQYF. The CDR3 bases are TGTGCCAGCAGCCCCTATGCAGATACGCAGTATTTT.

This clone was recorded only once. This chain joins TRBV7-9 and TRBJ1-2; TRBD1 aligns across 9 bases. Per germline, CDR1 SEHNR and CDR2 FQNEAQ (reference sequence). CDR3 length: 17 amino acids. The V segment lost 5 bases and the J segment 8 bases; nucleotides outside the gene matches: 18. CDR3 in DNA: TGTGCCAGCAGCCCAACTATCTCGGGACAGGGTGTTTGGGGCTACACCTTC. Amino acid sequence: CASSPTISGQGVWGYTF.

This clone was seen a handful of times. This rearrangement joins TRBV19 to TRBJ1-1; D is unresolved. The germline V gene encodes CDR1 LNHDA and CDR2 SQIVND (reference sequence). The CDR3 length is 13 residues. V lost 1 base to trimming and J lost 2 bases, with 5 bases between them. Here the CDR3 reads CASSIGGNTEAFF. As DNA, the CDR3 is TGTGCCAGTAGTATAGGAGGAAACACTGAAGCTTTCTTT.

This clone was seen just once. The rearrangement uses TRBV18 and TRBJ1-4, with 8 positions matching TRBD1. Trimming at V came to 3 bases and at J to 8 bases, leaving 8 bases not matched to a gene. The CDR3 sequence is 15 residues long. Germline-derived CDR1 and CDR2 are KGHSH and LQKENI. CDR3 in amino acids: CASSPGQAIAEKLFF. DNA of the CDR3: TGTGCCAGCTCACCGGGACAGGCAATAGCCGAAAAACTGTTTTTT. Drawing the rest from reference TRBV18 and TRBJ1-4, the complete variable domain is NAGVMQNPRHLVRRRGQEARLRCSPMKGHSHVYWYRQLPEEGLKFMVYLQKENIIDESGMPKERFSAEFPKEGPSILRIQQVVRGDSAAYFCASSPGQAIAEKLFFGSGTQLSVL.

The V call is TRBV7-8, the J call TRBJ2-4, with D hard to call. This CDR3 is 15 amino acids long. CDR1 and CDR2 from the germline V gene are SGHVS and FQNEAQ. V was shortened by 4 bases and J by 0 bases, with 10 bases between the two germline ends. CDR3 coding DNA: TGTGCCAGCAGCTCTGGCCGGCTAGCCAAAAACATTCAGTACTTC. Its protein is CASSSGRLAKNIQYF.

This clone was counted between two and nine times. J is TRBJ2-7 and V is TRBV2, with TRBD1 identical over 10 bases. CDR3 length: 14 amino acids. Trimming cost V 6 bases and J 2 bases; bases outside gene matches: 4. CDR1 and CDR2 from the germline V gene are SNHLY and FYNNEI. The CDR3 DNA reads as TGTGCCAGCAGCCCCGGACAGGGGGCCTACGAGCAGTACTTC. This sequence encodes CASSPGQGAYEQYF.

The rearrangement uses TRBV14 and TRBJ2-7, with D unclear. Germline lookup yields CDR1 SGHDN and CDR2 FVKESK. This CDR3 contains 12 residues. V lost 5 bases, J lost 3 bases, and 8 bases lay in between. The CDR3 DNA reads TGTGCCAGCAGCGCCCAAAGCTACGAGCAGTACTTC. This translates into CASSAQSYEQYF.